The 31 T cell receptor beta chains in this list originate from one sample, sequenced in a study of T cell repertoires in ileal Crohn's disease. Sequencing used immunoSEQ multiplex PCR; TCRdb keeps in-frame clones, though not all of them. The sample includes 7,000 to 9,500 clones, roughly 95% of them seen just once. Sequenced material: ileal tissue. These receptors originate from an adult with Crohn's disease.

The chain combines TRBV30 with TRBJ1-2, with 7 positions matching TRBD1. V was pared by 5 bases and J by 2 bases, with 11 bases of the junction left unmatched. CDR1 and CDR2 (germline): GTSNPN, SVGIG (reference sequence). The CDR3 consists of 15 residues. In DNA, the CDR3 is TGTGCCTGGCGAATCGGGACAGCCTTCAACTATGGCTACACCTTC. Amino acid sequence: CAWRIGTAFNYGYTF.

The chain employs TRBV28 and TRBJ1-4, with 7 bases that match TRBD1. Germline loops: CDR1 MDHEN, CDR2 SYDVKM. V gave up 5 bases and J gave up 8 bases; unmatched junction bases: 8. This CDR3 is 14 amino acids long. Written as DNA, the CDR3 is TGTGCCAGCAGTCGCGACAGGGTAATCGAAAAACTGTTTTTT. Translating it yields CASSRDRVIEKLFF.

The rearrangement joins TRBV7-9 to TRBJ2-1, with D possibly being TRBD1 (7 bases). Trimming shortened V by 5 bases and J by 0 bases, and 23 bases separated the two germline ends. This CDR3 has 19 amino acids. In germline, CDR1 is SEHNR, CDR2 FQNEAQ (reference sequence). The CDR3 here is CASSPRQGLPLSSYNEQFF. CDR3 nucleotide sequence: TGTGCCAGCAGCCCTAGACAGGGACTCCCGCTGAGCTCCTACAATGAGCAGTTCTTC.

This sequence joins TRBV13 and TRBJ1-1; D is perhaps TRBD1 (6 bases). The CDR3 is 13 amino acids. The germline V and J ends were trimmed by 1 base and 3 bases, with 6 bases remaining between them. Germline CDR1 and CDR2: PRHDT and FYEKMQ (reference sequence). The CDR3 DNA reads TGTGCCAGCAGCTTAGCAGGGGACACTGAAGCTTTCTTT. Translation: CASSLAGDTEAFF.

The V gene is TRBV11-1, the J gene TRBJ2-7; D is undetermined. The length of the CDR3 is 15 residues. Germline V lookup: CDR1 SGHAT, CDR2 FQDESV (reference sequence). The chain's CDR3 is CACSPGRHPSYEQYV. DNA of the CDR3: TGTGCCTGCAGCCCAGGCCGCCACCCTTCCTACGAGCAGTACGTC.

The chain uses TRBV6-5 and TRBJ2-1, with TRBD2 as a possible D gene (6 bases). Germline lookup yields CDR1 MNHEY and CDR2 SVGAGI. This CDR3 is built from 14 residues. V lost 11 bases and J lost 2, with 16 bases in between. CDR3 coding DNA: TGTGCCTGCGGGGCGAGGTACGCCTACAATGAGCAGTTCTTC. Protein product: CACGARYAYNEQFF.

V and J are TRBV27 and TRBJ2-5, with 7 bases matching TRBD2. Germline V CDR1 and CDR2: MNHEY, SMNVEV (reference sequence). The CDR3 is 14 residues long. The trim removed 3 bases at V and 5 bases at J, leaving 6 bases unmatched. The chain's CDR3 is CASSLGGVRETQYF. The CDR3 coding sequence is TGTGCCAGCAGTTTGGGGGGGGTTCGGGAGACCCAGTACTTC.

The chain is built from TRBV2 and TRBJ1-1, with D possibly TRBD1 on 5 matching bases. Germline V lookup: CDR1 SNHLY, CDR2 FYNNEI. The V end lost 4 bases, the J end lost 10 bases, and 13 bases lay between the germline ends. The CDR3 sequence is 12 residues long. The CDR3 loop is CASSVGGVVAFF. In nucleotides, the CDR3 is TGTGCCAGCAGTGTGGGGGGAGTGGTAGCTTTCTTT.

The rearrangement joins TRBV7-2 to TRBJ2-7; 7 bases are shared with TRBD2. Trimming removed 4 bases from V and 3 bases from J; junction bases left unmatched: 6. Germline values: CDR1 SGHTA, CDR2 FQGNSA. The CDR3 loop spans 14 amino acids. CDR3 bases: TGTGCCAGCAGCTCCCGGGACTACAACTACGAGCAGTACTTC. It encodes CASSSRDYNYEQYF. Based on the CDR3 plus reference TRBV7-2 and TRBJ2-7, the full variable domain is GAGVSQSPSNKVTEKGKDVELRCDPISGHTALYWYRQSLGQGLEFLIYFQGNSAPDKSGLPSDRFSAERTGGSVSTLTIQRTQQEDSAVYLCASSSRDYNYEQYFGPGTRLTVT.

The chain links TRBV18 to TRBJ1-5; D remains ambiguous. The CDR3 contains 16 residues. Trimming removed 2 bases at V and 0 bases at J, with 11 bases between. Looked up from germline, CDR1 is KGHSH and CDR2 is LQKENI. The CDR3 DNA follows: TGTGCCAGCTCACCATTGCCGAGCATTAGCAATCAGCCCCAGCATTTT. It codes for CASSPLPSISNQPQHF.

The chain combines TRBV6-1 with TRBJ1-2, with 7 positions matching TRBD1. The CDR3 has 15 amino acids. V lost 2 bases and J lost 7; bases outside the gene matches: 10. Per the germline V gene, CDR1 is MNHNS and CDR2 is SASEGT. Here the CDR3 reads CASSEIAGGRIGYTF. The CDR3, as DNA: TGTGCCAGCAGTGAAATCGCAGGGGGTAGGATTGGCTACACCTTC.

The chain couples TRBV10-3 to TRBJ2-5; no clear D. This CDR3 region has 11 residues. CDR1 is ENHRY, CDR2 SYGVKD, per germline. The ends were cut back, 10 bases at V and 5 bases at J, with 11 bases in the middle. CDR3 sequence (DNA): TGTGCCACTAGTGGTGGGGAGACCCAGTACTTC. This translates into CATSGGETQYF.

The rearrangement joins TRBV6-6 to TRBJ1-6; D not resolved. The ends were cut back, 5 bases at V and 0 bases at J, with 11 bases in the middle. The CDR3 consists of 16 residues. The germline V gene encodes CDR1 MNHNY and CDR2 SVGAGI (reference sequence). CDR3 DNA: TGTGCCAGCAGTCAACTACTGAGCTCCTATAATTCACCCCTCCACTTT. Translated: CASSQLLSSYNSPLHF.

This rearrangement joins TRBV2 to TRBJ1-6; 7 nucleotides agree with TRBD1. The CDR3 runs to 14 residues. The V segment lost 8 bases and the J segment 7 bases; nucleotides outside the gene matches: 8. Germline V gene data show CDR1 as SNHLY and CDR2 as FYNNEI. Written as DNA, the CDR3 is TGTGCCAGCCGACTCGCAGGGGGAAATTCACCCCTCCACTTT. Translation: CASRLAGGNSPLHF.

This clone occurred once. The chain combines TRBV9 with TRBJ2-1; 7 positions match TRBD2. Per germline, CDR1 SGDLS and CDR2 YYNGEE. The ends lost 0 bases at V and 8 bases at J; junction bases unmatched: 5. The CDR3 is made up of 14 amino acids. CDR3 in amino acids: CASSVGTSVHEQFF. The CDR3 nucleotides are TGTGCCAGCAGCGTAGGGACTAGTGTGCATGAGCAGTTCTTC.

This chain uses TRBV29-1 with TRBJ2-3; D not certain. The CDR3 contains 11 residues. CDR1 and CDR2 from the germline V gene are SQVTM and ANQGSEA. V shed 7 bases and J shed 4 bases, with 9 bases lying between them. CDR3 sequence: CSARVADTQYF. In DNA, the CDR3 is TGCAGCGCCCGAGTAGCAGATACGCAGTATTTT.

The rearrangement links TRBV27 to TRBJ2-5; perhaps TRBD2 as D (7 bases). CDR1 is MNHEY and CDR2 is SMNVEV in the germline V gene (reference sequence). V was clipped by 6 bases and J by 2 bases, with 16 bases between them. The CDR3 contains 15 residues. CDR3 in DNA: TGTGCCAGCAGCTTCGGGGGGCGATCTCAAGAGACCCAGTACTTC. This encodes CASSFGGRSQETQYF.

The V gene is TRBV7-2, the J gene TRBJ1-5; possibly TRBD1 for D (6 bases). Germline CDR1 SGHTA, CDR2 FQGNSA. The length of the CDR3 is 14 residues. Trimming cost V 6 bases and J 5 bases, with 14 bases left between them. The CDR3 nucleotides read TGTGCCAGCAGATCCCGCGCAGGGGATCAGCCCCAGCATTTT. Translation gives CASRSRAGDQPQHF.

The V and J genes are TRBV18 and TRBJ2-5; 9 bases align to TRBD1. Germline-derived CDR1 and CDR2 are KGHSH and LQKENI. The CDR3 covers 15 residues. After removal of 3 bases from V and 4 bases from J, the junction contained 6 bases not matched to a gene. The chain's CDR3 is CASSPQGQGRETQYF. The CDR3 DNA sequence: TGTGCCAGCTCACCTCAAGGACAGGGGAGAGAGACCCAGTACTTC.

The chain has TRBV27 and TRBJ2-3, with D maybe TRBD1 (5 bases). The germline V and J ends were trimmed by 8 bases and 9 bases, with 12 bases remaining between them. Germline V lookup: CDR1 MNHEY, CDR2 SMNVEV (reference sequence). The CDR3 consists of 11 residues. The CDR3 sequence: CASSLKGTQYF. The CDR3 coding sequence is TGTGCCAGCTCACTGAAGGGGACGCAGTATTTT.

This chain joins TRBV6-5 and TRBJ1-5, with 8 bases matching TRBD1. Trimming at V came to 2 bases and at J to 1 base, leaving 1 base not matched to a gene. Germline CDR1 reads MNHEY; CDR2 reads SVGAGI. The CDR3 is 15 residues long. The CDR3 spells CASSYGTGSNQPQHF. The DNA for the CDR3 is TGTGCCAGCAGTTACGGGACAGGAAGCAATCAGCCCCAGCATTTT.

Comments on this clone: The germline gene is not matched at one end of the junction; a read error may be the cause. J is TRBJ1-1 and V is TRBV25-1; TRBD1 matches at 8 bases. Germline-derived CDR1 and CDR2 are MGHDK and SYGVNS. The CDR3 totals 12 residues. The CDR3 sequence: CASSERTGSLRF. The CDR3 bases are TGTGCCAGCAGTGAGCGGACAGGGTCTCTTCGATTT.

This rearrangement joins TRBV9 to TRBJ2-5, with 7 bases lining up with TRBD1. The CDR3 spans 16 residues. After removal of 4 bases from V and 4 bases from J, the junction contained 13 bases not matched to a gene. CDR1 is SGDLS, CDR2 YYNGEE, per germline. The CDR3 reads CASSPTTGLVGETQYF. CDR3 in DNA: TGTGCCAGCAGCCCGACGACAGGGTTGGTTGGAGAGACCCAGTACTTC.

The rearrangement uses TRBV28 and TRBJ1-1, with a weak D call TRBD1 (6 bases). Trimming took 6 bases from V and 8 from J, leaving 22 bases between them. The CDR3 totals 15 residues. Germline CDR1 reads MDHEN; CDR2 reads SYDVKM. The CDR3 DNA reads as TGTGCCAGCAGGGCCTGGGCCCTCAGGGGAGGGGAAGCTTTCTTT. This encodes CASRAWALRGGEAFF.

The chain couples TRBV20-1 to TRBJ2-2; D unclear. Germline CDR1 and CDR2: DFQATT and SNEGSKA (reference sequence). V was trimmed by 3 bases and J by 5 bases, leaving 4 bases between them. CDR3 size: 11 residues. The chain's CDR3 is CSARYTGELFF. The CDR3 nucleotides read TGCAGTGCTAGGTATACCGGGGAGCTGTTTTTT.

The genes are TRBV6-1 and TRBJ2-1; D remains ambiguous. The V end lost 3 bases, the J end lost 10 bases, and 10 bases lay between the germline ends. The CDR3 is 12 residues long. Looked up from germline, CDR1 is MNHNS and CDR2 is SASEGT. CDR3 sequence reads: CASSETRFEQFF. The CDR3, as DNA: TGTGCCAGCAGTGAGACTCGCTTCGAGCAGTTCTTC.

V gene TRBV19 combines with J gene TRBJ1-6, with TRBD1 matching over 7 bases. Trimming cost V 6 bases and J 6 bases; bases outside gene matches: 11. CDR1 and CDR2 (germline): LNHDA, SQIVND (reference sequence). The CDR3 consists of 16 residues. Written as DNA, the CDR3 is TGTGCCAGTAGCCTAACCGGGACAGCTGTTAATTCACCCCTCCACTTT. This encodes CASSLTGTAVNSPLHF.

This chain joins TRBV5-4 and TRBJ2-7; 8 nucleotides match TRBD2. Per germline, CDR1 SGHNT and CDR2 YYREEE (reference sequence). CDR3 length: 15 amino acids. V lost 4 bases and J lost 2; bases outside the gene matches: 8. CDR3: CASSPSGGHTYEQYF. CDR3 sequence (DNA): TGTGCCAGCAGCCCGAGCGGGGGCCATACCTACGAGCAGTACTTC.

The chain uses TRBV27 and TRBJ2-5, with a possible D match to TRBD1 (6 bases). This CDR3 contains 15 residues. The V end lost 7 bases, the J end lost 9 bases, and 24 bases lay between the germline ends. Germline-derived CDR1 and CDR2 are MNHEY and SMNVEV (reference sequence). CDR3 residues: CASKVSGHPVEAQYF. The CDR3 region has the DNA TGTGCCAGCAAGGTTTCGGGACACCCCGTCGAGGCCCAGTACTTC.

The J gene is TRBJ2-7, the V gene TRBV5-4; 7 positions match TRBD1. V trimming: 4 bases; J trimming: 4 bases; junction bases outside the gene matches: 5. This CDR3 is 13 amino acids long. Germline lookup yields CDR1 SGHNT and CDR2 YYREEE (reference sequence). The CDR3: CASSLDRLYEQYV. The CDR3 DNA follows: TGTGCCAGCAGCCTGGACAGGCTTTACGAGCAGTACGTC.

This clone was recorded once. This sequence joins TRBV6-1 and TRBJ1-5; D may be TRBD1 (6 bases). Trimming took off 0 bases at V and 6 bases at J, with 15 bases between the two ends. CDR1 is MNHNS, CDR2 SASEGT, per germline. The CDR3 is 16 residues long. CDR3 amino acids: CASSEAARGPGQPQHF. The CDR3 DNA sequence: TGTGCCAGCAGTGAAGCTGCCAGGGGCCCTGGTCAGCCCCAGCATTTT.